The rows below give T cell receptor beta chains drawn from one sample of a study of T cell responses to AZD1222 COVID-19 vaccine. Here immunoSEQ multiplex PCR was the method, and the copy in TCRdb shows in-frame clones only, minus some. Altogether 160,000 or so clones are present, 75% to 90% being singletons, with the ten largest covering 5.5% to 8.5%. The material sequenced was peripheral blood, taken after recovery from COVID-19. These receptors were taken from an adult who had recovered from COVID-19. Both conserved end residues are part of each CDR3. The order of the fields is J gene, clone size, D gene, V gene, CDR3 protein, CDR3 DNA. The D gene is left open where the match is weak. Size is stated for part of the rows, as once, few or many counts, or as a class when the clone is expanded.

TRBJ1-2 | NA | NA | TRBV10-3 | CAISVRGLGYTF | TGTGCCATCAGTGTCAGGGGTTTAGGCTACACCTTC
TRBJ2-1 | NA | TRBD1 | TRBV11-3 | CASGDRVYNEQFF | TGTGCCAGTGGGGACAGGGTTTACAATGAGCAGTTCTTC
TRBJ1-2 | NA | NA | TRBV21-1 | CASSPTGLANYGYTF | TGTGCCAGCAGCCCCACGGGGCTAGCTAACTATGGCTACACCTTC
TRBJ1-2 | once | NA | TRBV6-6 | CASRGGQGGNYGYTF | TGTGCCAGCAGAGGGGGGCAGGGTGGTAACTATGGCTACACCTTC
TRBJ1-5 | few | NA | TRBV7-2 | CASSLEGAYNQPQHF | TGTGCCAGCAGCTTGGAAGGAGCCTACAATCAGCCCCAGCATTTT
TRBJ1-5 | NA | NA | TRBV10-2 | CASSLDSSTYQPQHF | TGCGCCAGCAGCCTAGACTCTTCTACCTATCAGCCCCAGCATTTT
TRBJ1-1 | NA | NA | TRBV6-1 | CASSGYIGNTEAFF | TGTGCCAGCAGTGGCTACATCGGAAACACTGAAGCTTTCTTT
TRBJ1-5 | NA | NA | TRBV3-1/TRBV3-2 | CASSQDNSNQPQHF | TGTGCCAGCAGCCAGGATAATAGCAATCAGCCCCAGCATTTT
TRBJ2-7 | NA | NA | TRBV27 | CASSLSLPLLLAASNEQYF | TGTGCCAGCAGTTTATCTCTTCCCCTGTTGCTGGCGGCTTCGAACGAGCAGTACTTC
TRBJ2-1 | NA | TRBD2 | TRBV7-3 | CASSLKPSGSSWFF | TGTGCCAGCAGCTTAAAACCTAGCGGGAGTTCCTGGTTCTTC
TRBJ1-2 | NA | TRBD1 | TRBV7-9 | CASSGDREEYGYTF | TGTGCCAGCAGCGGGGACAGGGAGGAGTATGGCTACACCTTC
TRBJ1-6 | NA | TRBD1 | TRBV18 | CASLTGGQNSPLHF | TGTGCCAGCTTGACAGGGGGCCAGAATTCACCCCTCCACTTT
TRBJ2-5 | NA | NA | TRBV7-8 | CASSLLAGQETQYF | TGTGCCAGCAGCCTTCTGGCGGGTCAAGAGACCCAGTACTTC
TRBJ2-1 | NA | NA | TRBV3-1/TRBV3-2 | CASSQVSNEQFF | TGTGCCAGCAGCCAGGTATCTAATGAGCAGTTCTTC
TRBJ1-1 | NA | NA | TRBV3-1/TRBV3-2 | CASSMEGGRAFF | TGTGCCAGCAGCATGGAGGGGGGCAGAGCTTTCTTT
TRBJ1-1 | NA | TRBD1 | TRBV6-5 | CASRTRQGGDTEAFF | TGTGCCAGCCGGACGCGACAGGGGGGCGACACTGAAGCTTTCTTT
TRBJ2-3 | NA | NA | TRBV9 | CASSLHTTDTQYF | TGTGCCAGCAGCCTCCACACCACAGATACGCAGTATTTT
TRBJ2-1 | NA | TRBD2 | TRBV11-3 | CASSSSFERGYNEQFF | TGTGCCAGCAGCTCATCTTTCGAGCGGGGGTACAATGAGCAGTTCTTC
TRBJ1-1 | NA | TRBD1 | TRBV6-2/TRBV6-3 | CASSYGQGTEAFF | TGTGCCAGCAGTTACGGACAGGGGACTGAAGCTTTCTTT
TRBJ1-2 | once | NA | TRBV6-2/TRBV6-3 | CASSYSTPPYTF | TGTGCCAGCAGTTACTCGACTCCTCCCTACACCTTC
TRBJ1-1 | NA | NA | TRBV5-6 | CASSLRVSTEAFF | TGTGCCAGCAGCTTAAGGGTGAGCACTGAAGCTTTCTTT
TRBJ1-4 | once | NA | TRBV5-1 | CASSLGQRPTNEKLFF | TGCGCCAGCAGCTTGGGGCAGCGACCAACTAATGAAAAACTGTTTTTT
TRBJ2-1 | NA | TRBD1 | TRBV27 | CASSPPDDRGEVF | TGTGCCAGCAGTCCCCCCGATGACAGGGGGGAAGTCTTC
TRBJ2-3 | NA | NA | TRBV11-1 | CASSLRRVTDTQYF | TGTGCCAGCAGCTTAAGAAGGGTCACAGATACGCAGTATTTT
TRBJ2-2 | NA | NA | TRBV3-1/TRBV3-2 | CASSQGVGELFF | TGTGCCAGCAGCCAGGGGGTCGGGGAGCTGTTTTTT
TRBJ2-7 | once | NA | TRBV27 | CASSLWAGYYEQYF | TGTGCCAGCAGTTTATGGGCAGGGTACTACGAGCAGTACTTC
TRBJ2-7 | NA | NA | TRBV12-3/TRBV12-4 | CASSLEGSYEQYF | TGTGCCAGCAGTTTAGAGGGCTCCTACGAGCAGTACTTC
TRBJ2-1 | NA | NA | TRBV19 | CASSIERNEQFF | TGTGCCAGTAGTATAGAGAGGAATGAGCAGTTCTTC
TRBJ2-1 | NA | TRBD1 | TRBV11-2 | CASSLNGQGGNEQFF | TGTGCCAGCAGCCTAAACGGACAGGGGGGCAATGAGCAGTTCTTC
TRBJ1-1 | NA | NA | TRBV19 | CATRWGYETEAFF | TGTGCCACCCGATGGGGGTATGAAACTGAAGCTTTCTTT
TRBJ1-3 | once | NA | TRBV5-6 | CASSEGQGTIYF | TGTGCCAGCAGCGAAGGACAAGGAACCATATATTTT
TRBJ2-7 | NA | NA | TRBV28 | CASSRQSYEQYF | TGTGCCAGCAGCAGACAGAGCTACGAGCAGTACTTC
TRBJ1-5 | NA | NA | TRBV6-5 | CASTVVSNQPQHF | TGTGCCAGCACAGTAGTTAGCAATCAGCCCCAGCATTTT
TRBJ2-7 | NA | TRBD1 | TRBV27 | CASSFTGTDLLREQYF | TGTGCCAGCAGTTTTACCGGGACAGACCTCCTACGGGAGCAGTACTTC
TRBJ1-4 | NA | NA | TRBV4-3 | CASSLGARGSTNEKLFF | TGCGCCAGCAGCCTTGGTGCCCGGGGCTCAACTAATGAAAAACTGTTTTTT
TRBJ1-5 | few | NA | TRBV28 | CASSLAGASANQPQHF | TGTGCCAGCAGTTTAGCCGGTGCCTCAGCAAATCAGCCCCAGCATTTT
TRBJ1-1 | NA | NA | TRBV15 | CATRVRRMGLMNTEAFF | TGTGCCACCCGAGTTCGAAGGATGGGTTTAATGAACACTGAAGCTTTCTTT
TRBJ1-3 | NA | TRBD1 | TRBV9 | CASSRTGGNTIYF | TGTGCCAGCAGCCGGACAGGTGGAAACACCATATATTTT
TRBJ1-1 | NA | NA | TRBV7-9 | CASSLVGGARTEAFF | TGTGCCAGCAGCTTAGTTGGGGGGGCACGAACTGAAGCTTTCTTT
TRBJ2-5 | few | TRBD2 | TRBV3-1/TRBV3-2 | CASSQEQASGGAGETQYF | TGTGCCAGCAGCCAAGAACAAGCTAGCGGGGGGGCCGGGGAGACCCAGTACTTC
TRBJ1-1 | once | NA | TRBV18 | CASSPSAGVTDTEAFF | TGTGCCAGCTCACCCTCAGCTGGGGTAACGGACACTGAAGCTTTCTTT
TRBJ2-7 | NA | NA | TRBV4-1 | CASSQEQDPSYEQYF | TGCGCCAGCAGCCAAGAACAGGACCCCTCCTACGAGCAGTACTTC
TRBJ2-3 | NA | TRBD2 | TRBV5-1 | CASILAGGGPTDTQYF | TGCGCCAGCATTCTAGCGGGAGGGGGCCCCACAGATACGCAGTATTTT
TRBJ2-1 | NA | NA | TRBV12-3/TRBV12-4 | CASSRDQGEQFF | TGTGCCAGCAGTCGGGATCAGGGGGAGCAGTTCTTC
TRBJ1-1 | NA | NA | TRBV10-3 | CAHGRVNTEAFF | TGTGCCCACGGGCGGGTGAACACTGAAGCTTTCTTT
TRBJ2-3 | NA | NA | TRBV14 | CASSQSTRGSTDTQYF | TGTGCCAGCAGCCAATCCACCCGGGGAAGTACAGATACGCAGTATTTT
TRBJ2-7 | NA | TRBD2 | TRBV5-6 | CASSLRLAGGPNYEQYF | TGTGCCAGCAGCTTGAGGCTAGCGGGAGGGCCCAACTACGAGCAGTACTTC
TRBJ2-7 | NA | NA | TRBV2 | CASSSAYEQYF | TGTGCCAGCAGTTCAGCTTACGAGCAGTACTTC
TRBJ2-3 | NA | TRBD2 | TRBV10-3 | CAISGTSGGATNTQYF | TGTGCCATCAGTGGGACTAGCGGGGGGGCTACGAATACGCAGTATTTT